Presented here are 21 T cell receptor beta chains from one specimen sequenced in a study of blood T cell repertoires in COVID-19. The repertoire was sequenced with immunoSEQ multiplex PCR; TCRdb's copy has only in-frame clones and lacks some. The table records fewer than 200,000 clones, under 85% of them present only once. The specimen sequenced was peripheral blood. Every receptor here comes from a woman in her seventies with COVID-19, enrolled during active disease.

The chain has TRBV5-5 and TRBJ1-1; TRBD1 is a possible D gene (6 bases). Germline V gene data show CDR1 as SGHKS and CDR2 as YYEKEE (reference sequence). This CDR3 is built from 16 residues. The V gene lost 1 base and the J gene lost 0 bases, with 13 bases spanning the gap. This CDR3 reads CASSLRPGDMNTEAFF. The CDR3 DNA follows: TGTGCCAGCAGCTTGAGGCCAGGGGATATGAACACTGAAGCTTTCTTT.

The rearrangement joins TRBV5-8 to TRBJ2-7; the D is unclear. The CDR3 runs to 11 residues. From germline, CDR1 is SGHTS and CDR2 YDEGEE. V was clipped by 2 bases and J by 3 bases, with 3 bases between them. CDR3 protein: CASSFSYEQYF. As DNA, the CDR3 is TGTGCCAGCAGCTTTAGCTACGAGCAGTACTTC.

CDR3 residues: CASRGLGQYNEQFF. CDR3 bases: TGTGCCAGCAGGGGACTAGGACAGTACAATGAGCAGTTCTTC. The chain links TRBV6-5 to TRBJ2-1, with 8 bases that match TRBD2. With V trimmed by 6 bases and J by 4 bases, 5 bases remained unmatched. CDR3 length: 14 residues. From germline, CDR1 is MNHEY and CDR2 SVGAGI.

V and J are TRBV9 and TRBJ2-3; a possible D gene is TRBD2 (5 bases). The germline gives CDR1 SGDLS, CDR2 YYNGEE. V was shortened by 7 bases and J by 0 bases, with 15 bases between the two germline ends. This CDR3 has 15 amino acids. The CDR3 sequence is CASGLAMGSTDTQYF. For the CDR3, the DNA is TGTGCCAGCGGACTGGCGATGGGGAGCACAGATACGCAGTATTTT.

The rearrangement joins TRBV7-2 to TRBJ2-1; TRBD2 matches at 13 bases. The trim removed 3 bases at V and 5 bases at J, leaving 13 bases unmatched. The CDR3 runs to 19 residues. Looked up from germline, CDR1 is SGHTA and CDR2 is FQGNSA. For the CDR3, the DNA is TGTGCCAGCAGCTTGTGGGGGACTAGCGGGGTCACAATAAACAATGAGCAGTTCTTC. Translation gives CASSLWGTSGVTINNEQFF.

The J gene is TRBJ1-3, the V gene TRBV14, with 11 bases identical to TRBD1. V shed 2 bases, J shed 1 base, and the junction held 4 bases outside the gene matches. Germline CDR1 and CDR2: SGHDN and FVKESK. There are 17 residues in the CDR3. Here the CDR3 reads CASSQLGTGGSGNTIYF. CDR3 nucleotides: TGTGCCAGCAGCCAATTGGGGACAGGGGGATCTGGAAACACCATATATTTT.

The chain recombines TRBV29-1 with TRBJ1-2; 9 nucleotides match TRBD1. The J segment lost 0 bases and the V segment lost 6 bases, leaving 11 bases of the junction unmatched. Germline CDR1 SQVTM, CDR2 ANQGSEA. The CDR3 spans 16 residues. CDR3 nucleotide sequence: TGCAGCGTCGCACGGGACAGGGTCGAGTCTAACTATGGCTACACCTTC. Translating gives CSVARDRVESNYGYTF.

The chain recombines TRBV29-1 with TRBJ1-2, with unresolved D. Trimming stripped 1 base from V and 4 bases from J, with 7 bases between. The CDR3 is made up of 12 amino acids. The germline CDR1 and CDR2 sequences are SQVTM and ANQGSEA. The CDR3 DNA is TGCAGCGTTGAAGTTTACACCTATGGCTACACCTTC. Translated: CSVEVYTYGYTF.

V gene TRBV5-1 combines with J gene TRBJ2-7; 12 bases match TRBD2. The CDR3 is made up of 18 amino acids. Germline V gene sequence: CDR1 SGHRS, CDR2 YFSETQ. Trimming cost V 0 bases and J 3 bases; bases outside gene matches: 10. Written as DNA, the CDR3 is TGCGCCAGCAGCTTGGATTCTAGCGGGAGGGCCAAAGTCTACGAGCAGTACTTC. It translates to CASSLDSSGRAKVYEQYF.

The rearrangement uses TRBV29-1 and TRBJ2-1; 8 nucleotides match TRBD2. V trimming: 7 bases; J trimming: 0 bases; junction bases outside the gene matches: 14. The length of the CDR3 is 17 residues. Germline V gene sequence: CDR1 SQVTM, CDR2 ANQGSEA. The CDR3 nucleotides are TGCAGCGGTAGGAAGATAGCGGGACCGAGCTCCTACAATGAGCAGTTCTTC. This gives the protein CSGRKIAGPSSYNEQFF.

The gene calls are TRBV9 and TRBJ2-3, with 10 bases aligning to TRBD2. The CDR3 runs 16 residues. Germline CDR1 is SGDLS and CDR2 is YYNGEE. Germline trimming cut 4 bases from V and 3 bases from J; bases unmatched to any gene: 8. DNA of the CDR3: TGTGCCAGCAGCATCGTAGCGGGAGGTGGAACAGATACGCAGTATTTT. Residues: CASSIVAGGGTDTQYF.

J is TRBJ2-3 and V is TRBV27; 11 bases map to TRBD2. The CDR3 runs to 14 residues. Looked up from germline, CDR1 is MNHEY and CDR2 is SMNVEV (reference sequence). V lost 6 bases and J lost 4; bases outside the gene matches: 3. The CDR3 DNA sequence: TGTGCCAGCAGACTAGCGGGAGCAGCAGATACGCAGTATTTT. Its translation is CASRLAGAADTQYF.

The CDR3 nucleotides are TGTGCCAGCAGCTTACGGGGCGGGATTCAAGCAGATACGCAGTATTTT. This encodes CASSLRGGIQADTQYF. The V gene is TRBV7-6, the J gene TRBJ2-3; possibly TRBD2 for D (6 bases). This CDR3 comprises 16 residues. Germline V gene lookup returns CDR1 SGHVS and CDR2 FNYEAQ. V lost 2 bases and J lost 4, with 16 bases in between.

The rearrangement uses TRBV19 and TRBJ1-1; 9 bases match TRBD1. Germline lookup yields CDR1 LNHDA and CDR2 SQIVND (reference sequence). Trimming cost V 6 bases and J 4 bases; bases outside gene matches: 3. CDR3 length: 13 amino acids. The CDR3: CASRDRGGTEAFF. The CDR3 DNA reads as TGTGCCAGTAGGGACAGGGGCGGCACTGAAGCTTTCTTT.

The chain employs TRBV6-4 and TRBJ1-5; D call uncertain. Between the trimmed V and J ends, which lost 2 bases and 2 bases, there was a span of 19 bases. Per the germline V gene, CDR1 is MRHNA and CDR2 is SNTAGT. The CDR3 is 18 amino acids. CDR3 nucleotides: TGTGCCAGCAGTGACCCCACGACTACCCATAAAGGCAATCAGCCCCAGCATTTT. This translates into CASSDPTTTHKGNQPQHF.

V usage is TRBV19 and J usage is TRBJ1-2, with 7 bases matching TRBD1. The CDR3 contains 14 residues. Germline assignment: CDR1 LNHDA and CDR2 SQIVND (reference sequence). J lost 1 base, V lost 7 bases, and 6 bases had no gene match. The CDR3 region is CASTRTGSNYGYTF. The DNA for the CDR3 is TGTGCCAGTACAAGGACAGGTAGTAACTATGGCTACACCTTC.

This rearrangement joins TRBV30 to TRBJ2-2; a weak D match, TRBD2 (5 bases). Per the germline V gene, CDR1 is GTSNPN and CDR2 is SVGIG (reference sequence). This CDR3 is 13 amino acids long. Trimming stripped 4 bases from V and 7 bases from J, with 13 bases between. As DNA, the CDR3 is TGTGCCTGGATCAACAAAGGGAGCGGGGAGCTGTTTTTT. Translating it yields CAWINKGSGELFF. Full variable domain (rest looked up from reference TRBV30 and TRBJ2-2): SQTIHQWPATLVQPVGSPLSLECTVEGTSNPNLYWYRQAAGRGLQLLFYSVGIGQISSEVPQNLSASRPQDRQFILSSKKLLLSDSGFYLCAWINKGSGELFFGEGSRLTVL.

This clone occurred a few times. The rearrangement joins TRBV3-1 (or the pseudogene TRBV3-2) to TRBJ2-7, with TRBD2 as a possible D gene (5 bases). Germline values: CDR1 LGHDT, CDR2 YNNKEL (reference sequence). The CDR3 sequence is 12 residues long. The V gene lost 6 bases and the J gene lost 6 bases, with 12 bases spanning the gap. The CDR3 region is CASSHGGGEQYF. The CDR3, as DNA: TGTGCCAGCAGTCATGGAGGCGGCGAGCAGTACTTC.

This clone was detected only once. The gene calls are TRBV6-5 and TRBJ1-1; 7 bases fit TRBD1. The CDR3 consists of 13 residues. The trim removed 0 bases at V and 6 bases at J, leaving 1 base unmatched. Germline-derived CDR1 and CDR2 are MNHEY and SVGAGI. The CDR3 region has the DNA TGTGCCAGCAGTTACTCGACAGGGTCTGAAGCTTTCTTT. This translates into CASSYSTGSEAFF.

This clone was picked up a small number of times. This chain uses TRBV5-1 with TRBJ2-7; TRBD2 matches at 7 bases. CDR1 is SGHRS and CDR2 is YFSETQ in the germline V gene. This CDR3 contains 16 residues. The V gene end was trimmed by 1 base and the J gene end by 6 bases; junction bases not matched to a gene: 13. CDR3 bases: TGCGCCAGCAGCTTGACCCCTTGGCGGGAGCTTGGCGAGCAGTACTTC. This gives the protein CASSLTPWRELGEQYF. The variable domain in full, completed from reference TRBV5-1 and TRBJ2-7, reads KAGVTQTPRYLIKTRGQQVTLSCSPISGHRSVSWYQQTPGQGLQFLFEYFSETQRNKGNFPGRFSGRQFSNSRSEMNVSTLELGDSALYLCASSLTPWRELGEQYFGPGTRLTVT.

This sequence joins TRBV7-8 and TRBJ2-2; D perhaps matches TRBD1 (6 bases). CDR3 length equals 16 residues. Germline V gives CDR1 SGHVS, CDR2 FQNEAQ. V was trimmed by 5 bases and J by 0 bases, leaving 13 bases between them. The CDR3 DNA reads TGTGCCAGCAGCAAACAGGGAGCCGCGAACACCGGGGAGCTGTTTTTT. Translation: CASSKQGAANTGELFF.